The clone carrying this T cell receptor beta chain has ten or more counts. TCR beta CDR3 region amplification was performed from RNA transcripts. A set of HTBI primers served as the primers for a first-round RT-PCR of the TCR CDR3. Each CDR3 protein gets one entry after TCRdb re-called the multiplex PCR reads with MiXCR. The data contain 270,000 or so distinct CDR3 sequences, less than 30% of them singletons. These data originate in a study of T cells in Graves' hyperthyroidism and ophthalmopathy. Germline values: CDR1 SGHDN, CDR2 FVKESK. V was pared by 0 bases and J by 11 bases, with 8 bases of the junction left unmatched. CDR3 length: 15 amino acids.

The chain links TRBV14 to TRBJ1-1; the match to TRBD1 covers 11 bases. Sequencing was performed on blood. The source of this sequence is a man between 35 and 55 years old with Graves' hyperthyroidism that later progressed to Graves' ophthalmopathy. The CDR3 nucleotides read TGTGCCAGCAGCCAAGATTTGGGACAGGGGGTCAGTGCTTTCTTT. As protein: CASSQDLGQGVSAFF. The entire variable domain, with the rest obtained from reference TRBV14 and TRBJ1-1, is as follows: EAGVTQFPSHSVIEKGQTVTLRCDPISGHDNLYWYRRVMGKEIKFLLHFVKESKQDESGMPNNRFLAERTGGTYSTLKVQPAELEDSGVYFCASSQDLGQGVSAFFGQGTRLTVV.